This entry lists 23 T cell receptor beta chains sequenced from one sample in a study of blood T cell repertoires in COVID-19. Assay used: immunoSEQ multiplex PCR; TCRdb lists only in-frame clones, some missing. This sample has 150,000 to 200,000 clones, with 80% to 90% found just once. The sample consisted of peripheral blood. These receptors came from a man in his forties who had recovered from COVID-19.

This rearrangement joins TRBV28 to TRBJ2-7; 10 nucleotides agree with TRBD1. The junction had 2 bases not matched to a gene; V was cut back by 4 bases and J by 2 bases. This CDR3 has 14 residues. The germline gives CDR1 MDHEN, CDR2 SYDVKM. In nucleotides, the CDR3 is TGTGCCAGCAGTTGGGACAGGGGACCCTACGAGCAGTACTTC. Translation: CASSWDRGPYEQYF.

This clone has just one count. This chain's CDR3 is CASSSWTASGETQYF. The CDR3 DNA is TGTGCCAGCAGCTCCTGGACAGCCTCGGGAGAGACCCAGTACTTC. The gene calls are TRBV7-9 and TRBJ2-5; D is possibly TRBD1 (6 bases). V shed 4 bases and J shed 4 bases, with 16 bases lying between them. From germline, CDR1 is SEHNR and CDR2 FQNEAQ (reference sequence). The length of the CDR3 is 15 residues.

This chain joins TRBV9 and TRBJ2-6; TRBD1 matches at 8 bases. The CDR3 sequence is 17 residues long. J gave up 0 bases and V 3 bases, and 5 bases lay outside the gene matches. CDR1 and CDR2 from the germline V gene are SGDLS and YYNGEE. The CDR3 spells CASSALGQASGANVLTF. The CDR3 DNA follows: TGTGCCAGCAGCGCCCTGGGACAGGCCTCTGGGGCCAACGTCCTGACTTTC.

The chain links TRBV27 to TRBJ2-2; 9 bases agree with TRBD1. The CDR3 spans 17 residues. V lost 3 bases, J lost 3 bases, and 8 bases stayed unmatched. Germline CDR1 reads MNHEY; CDR2 reads SMNVEV (reference sequence). In DNA form, the CDR3 reads TGTGCCAGCAGTTTTCAACCGGGACAGGGAGACACCGGGGAGCTGTTTTTT. Encoded protein: CASSFQPGQGDTGELFF.

The chain joins TRBV3-1 (or the pseudogene TRBV3-2) to TRBJ2-3; 8 bases fit TRBD2. Germline V lookup: CDR1 LGHDT, CDR2 YNNKEL (reference sequence). The CDR3 spans 15 residues. Trimming at V came to 0 bases and at J to 8 bases, leaving 7 bases not matched to a gene. CDR3: CASSQDRAGGGTQYF. The CDR3 DNA is TGTGCCAGCAGCCAAGATCGGGCGGGGGGCGGTACGCAGTATTTT.

The chain uses TRBV7-9 and TRBJ2-7, with TRBD2 as a possible D gene (6 bases). The V and J ends lost 0 bases and 7 bases respectively, with 13 bases between them. CDR1 and CDR2 (germline): SEHNR, FQNEAQ (reference sequence). The CDR3 consists of 14 residues. The CDR3 bases are TGTGCCAGCAGCTTAGCGGGGGGACCCTCGGAGCAGTACTTC. Translated: CASSLAGGPSEQYF.

CDR3 amino acids: CAISASSRQVVTEAFF. The DNA of the CDR3 is TGTGCCATCAGTGCCTCGTCCCGACAGGTTGTCACTGAAGCTTTCTTT. The chain has TRBV10-3 and TRBJ1-1; TRBD1 is a possible D gene (6 bases). V was pared by 4 bases and J by 4 bases, with 19 bases between. The CDR3 contains 16 residues. CDR1 and CDR2 from the germline V gene are ENHRY and SYGVKD.

CDR3 region: CASSLRPLLGGSSYEQYF. CDR3 coding DNA: TGTGCCAGCAGTTTACGACCCCTTTTGGGCGGGAGCTCCTACGAGCAGTACTTC. The chain is built from TRBV28 and TRBJ2-7; 7 positions agree with TRBD2. The V and J ends lost 2 bases and 0 bases, in that order; junction bases with no gene match: 13. The CDR3 is 18 amino acids. Per the germline V gene, CDR1 is MDHEN and CDR2 is SYDVKM.

This chain links TRBV29-1 with TRBJ2-3, with 7 positions matching TRBD1. Germline V gene sequence: CDR1 SQVTM, CDR2 ANQGSEA. The CDR3 is 13 amino acids. With V trimmed by 5 bases and J by 0 bases, 2 bases remained unmatched. CDR3 loop: CSVLTGSTDTQYF. CDR3 DNA sequence: TGCAGCGTTTTGACAGGGAGCACAGATACGCAGTATTTT.

This clone turned up a few times. The chain is built from TRBV2 and TRBJ2-1; 7 bases match TRBD2. CDR1 SNHLY and CDR2 FYNNEI come from the germline V gene. The junction had 12 bases not matched to a gene; V was cut back by 7 bases and J by 9 bases. CDR3 length: 14 residues. Here the CDR3 DNA reads TGTGCCAGCAAAGGCGGCCCCGGGGGGAGTGAGCAGTTCTTC. Amino acids: CASKGGPGGSEQFF.

The chain links TRBV3-1 (or the pseudogene TRBV3-2) to TRBJ2-3; 10 bases agree with TRBD2. J lost 3 bases, V lost 1 base, and 4 bases had no gene match. CDR3 size: 16 residues. CDR1 and CDR2 (germline): LGHDT, YNNKEL (reference sequence). The DNA of the CDR3 is TGTGCCAGCAGCCAAGCAGCGGGGGGGTTGACAGATACGCAGTATTTT. Translated: CASSQAAGGLTDTQYF.

The rearrangement joins TRBV25-1 to TRBJ2-3; 12 nucleotides agree with TRBD2. Unmatched junction bases numbered 10, after V lost 8 bases and J lost 4 bases. The CDR3 length is 16 residues. CDR1 is MGHDK, CDR2 SYGVNS, per germline. Here the CDR3 DNA reads TGTGCCAGCCATATCAGACTAGCGGGGGACTCAGATACGCAGTATTTT. Its protein product is CASHIRLAGDSDTQYF.

V usage is TRBV4-1 and J usage is TRBJ1-6; D is undetermined. In germline, CDR1 is MGHRA, CDR2 YSYEKL. The CDR3 totals 15 residues. Deletions cut 0 bases from V and 7 bases from J, with 10 bases between. The CDR3, as DNA: TGCGCCAGCAGCCAAGACCGGGTTGGGAATTCACCCCTCCACTTT. As protein: CASSQDRVGNSPLHF.

The gene calls are TRBV18 and TRBJ2-3; D is uncertain. This CDR3 region has 17 residues. The V end was cut by 3 bases, the J end by 0 bases, with 16 bases between. The germline V gene has CDR1 KGHSH and CDR2 LQKENI. CDR3 amino acids: CASSPILAATSTDTQYF. The DNA for the CDR3 is TGTGCCAGCTCACCGATCCTGGCAGCGACTAGCACAGATACGCAGTATTTT.

The chain recombines TRBV4-3 with TRBJ1-2; a possible D gene is TRBD1 (6 bases). The CDR3 totals 15 residues. Per the germline V gene, CDR1 is LGHNA and CDR2 is YSLEER. The V gene lost 0 bases and the J gene lost 2 bases, with 10 bases spanning the gap. Here the CDR3 DNA reads TGCGCCAGCAGCCAAGATCGAACAGGGAACTATGGCTACACCTTC. Translation gives CASSQDRTGNYGYTF.

The chain uses TRBV6-5 and TRBJ2-7; 11 positions agree with TRBD1. The CDR3 has 16 amino acids. Germline values: CDR1 MNHEY, CDR2 SVGAGI. Losses at the gene ends were 4 bases for V and 8 bases for J; bases not matched to a gene: 13. The CDR3 region has the DNA TGTGCCAGCAGTTTAAACGCGGGACAGGGGGGGATGAAGCAGTACTTC. It encodes CASSLNAGQGGMKQYF.

J is TRBJ2-2 and V is TRBV5-6; 8 nucleotides align to TRBD1. V shed 4 bases, J shed 4 bases, and the junction held 9 bases outside the gene matches. There are 16 residues in the CDR3. Looked up from germline, CDR1 is SGHDT and CDR2 is YYEEEE. The CDR3 DNA reads as TGTGCCAGCAGCCCCAAGGGGACAGGAGGCACCGGGGAGCTGTTTTTT. Its translation is CASSPKGTGGTGELFF.

The chain's CDR3 is CASSTGGVFYEQYF. The CDR3 bases are TGTGCCAGCAGTACAGGGGGAGTCTTCTACGAGCAGTACTTC. This chain joins TRBV7-2 and TRBJ2-7; TRBD1 matches 8 bases. With V trimmed by 6 bases and J by 3 bases, 7 bases remained unmatched. Germline loops: CDR1 SGHTA, CDR2 FQGNSA. The CDR3 length is 14 residues.

The chain has TRBV24-1 and TRBJ1-2; D gene uncertain. There are 14 residues in the CDR3. Trimming cost V 4 bases and J 3 bases, with 11 bases left between them. Germline-derived CDR1 and CDR2 are KGHDR and SFDVKD. In DNA, the CDR3 is TGTGCCACCAGTGACTTGACACACGACTATGGCTACACCTTC. This sequence encodes CATSDLTHDYGYTF.

This sequence joins TRBV10-3 and TRBJ1-5; D is perhaps TRBD1 (5 bases). Germline V CDR1 and CDR2: ENHRY, SYGVKD. This CDR3 region has 14 residues. Deletions cut 2 bases from V and 4 bases from J, with 9 bases between. The CDR3 nucleotides read TGTGCCATCAGTGAGGGGGCTGGAAATCAGCCCCAGCATTTT. It encodes CAISEGAGNQPQHF.

The V gene is TRBV29-1, the J gene TRBJ1-1; 11 bases match TRBD1. This CDR3 comprises 15 residues. CDR1 SQVTM and CDR2 ANQGSEA come from the germline V gene. V lost 8 bases and J lost 6; bases outside the gene matches: 14. CDR3 bases: TGCAGCTCCCAGCGAGGGACAGGGGGGGACGCTGAAGCTTTCTTT. This sequence encodes CSSQRGTGGDAEAFF. The whole variable domain, remainder taken from reference TRBV29-1 and TRBJ1-1, is SAVISQKPSRDICQRGTSLTIQCQVDSQVTMMFWYRQQPGQSLTLIATANQGSEATYESGFVIDKFPISRPNLTFSTLTVSNMSPEDSSIYLCSSQRGTGGDAEAFFGQGTRLTVV.

This chain joins TRBV24-1 and TRBJ2-1; the match to TRBD2 covers 12 bases. With 8 bases clipped from V and 8 bases from J, the junction kept 9 bases outside the gene matches. The length of the CDR3 is 15 residues. Germline V gene sequence: CDR1 KGHDR, CDR2 SFDVKD. In DNA, the CDR3 is TGTGCCACCATGGTCGGGGCTAGCGGGAGGGATGAGCAGTTCTTC. It encodes CATMVGASGRDEQFF.

This rearrangement joins TRBV15 to TRBJ2-5; TRBD2 might be the D (7 bases). CDR3 length: 19 residues. With 1 base removed from V and 0 bases from J, the gap between germline ends came to 21 bases. Germline CDR1 reads LNHNV; CDR2 reads YYDKDF (reference sequence). The CDR3 loop reads CATSRARLAFDRNQETQYF. The CDR3 DNA is TGTGCCACCAGCAGAGCTCGACTAGCTTTCGACAGGAACCAAGAGACCCAGTACTTC.